These 14 T cell receptor beta chains were sequenced from one sample in a study of T cells in Graves' hyperthyroidism and ophthalmopathy. Using RNA transcripts as the source, TCR beta CDR3 regions were amplified. The HTBI set primed first-round TCR CDR3 RT-PCR. Via MiXCR, TCRdb re-called the multiplex PCR reads, giving one row per CDR3 protein. The sample comprises more than 350,000 distinct CDR3 sequences, about 14% of which are singletons, and about 18% rests with the top ten. Sequencing was performed on blood. The source is a young woman with Graves' ophthalmopathy.

The V call is TRBV28, the J call TRBJ1-5, with D perhaps matching TRBD1 (6 bases). The V end was cut by 3 bases, the J end by 7 bases, with 16 bases between. CDR1 is MDHEN, CDR2 SYDVKM, per germline. The CDR3 sequence is 15 residues long. DNA for the CDR3: TGTGCCAGCAGTTTCGAAGGGGGTGGAGAACAGCCCCAGCATTTT. Encoded protein: CASSFEGGGEQPQHF.

This clonotype was observed many times. This chain connects TRBV24-1 to TRBJ1-2; D not certain. V lost 4 bases and J 5 bases, leaving 10 bases between the germline ends. The CDR3 consists of 13 residues. Germline CDR1 is KGHDR and CDR2 is SFDVKD. The CDR3 nucleotides read TGTGCCACCAGTGACCCCGGACGATATGGCTACACCTTC. Translating it yields CATSDPGRYGYTF.

This clonotype was recorded at least ten times. The chain employs TRBV20-1 and TRBJ1-4; tentatively, D is TRBD1 (5 bases). Germline CDR1 reads DFQATT; CDR2 reads SNEGSKA (reference sequence). The germline V and J ends were trimmed by 4 bases and 6 bases, with 9 bases remaining between them. This CDR3 region has 12 residues. The CDR3, as DNA: TGCAGTGCTAAGGGACGGGATGAAAAACTGTTTTTT. Amino acid sequence: CSAKGRDEKLFF.

This clonotype appeared many times. V is TRBV2 and J is TRBJ2-3, with 9 bases lining up with TRBD2. This CDR3 is 15 amino acids long. V lost 3 bases to trimming and J lost 4 bases; unmatched junction nucleotides: 5. CDR1 is SNHLY, CDR2 FYNNEI, per germline. The CDR3 sequence: CASSESGGFADTQYF. In DNA, the CDR3 is TGTGCCAGCAGTGAGAGCGGGGGGTTCGCAGATACGCAGTATTTT.

This clonotype showed up many times. The chain employs TRBV20-1 and TRBJ2-2; 7 positions match TRBD2. In germline, CDR1 is DFQATT, CDR2 SNEGSKA (reference sequence). Losses at the gene ends were 1 base for V and 1 base for J; bases not matched to a gene: 0. CDR3 size: 14 residues. CDR3 protein: CSARGGGNTGELFF. CDR3 coding DNA: TGCAGTGCTAGAGGGGGGGGGAACACCGGGGAGCTGTTTTTT.

A word on this clonotype: Given the absence of the conserved phenylalanine or tryptophan at the CDR3 end, a read error is likely. The CDR3 is CVIKINSNQPQHS. DNA for the CDR3: TGTGTCATCAAGATCAATAGCAATCAGCCCCAGCATTCT. V and J are TRBV2 and TRBJ1-5; D not certain. The CDR3 totals 13 residues. Per the germline V gene, CDR1 is SNHLY and CDR2 is FYNNEI.

This chain connects TRBV30 to TRBJ1-3; D is ambiguous. Germline values: CDR1 GTSNPN, CDR2 SVGIG (reference sequence). V was pared by 0 bases and J by 3 bases, with 9 bases between. The CDR3 consists of 14 residues. CDR3 in amino acids: CAWSVNAVGNTIYF. The DNA of the CDR3 is TGTGCCTGGAGTGTAAACGCAGTTGGAAACACCATATATTTT.

This clonotype was picked up many times. The rearrangement joins TRBV20-1 to TRBJ1-2; no reliable D call. V lost 1 base to trimming and J lost 4 bases, with 7 bases between them. Germline-derived CDR1 and CDR2 are DFQATT and SNEGSKA (reference sequence). There are 12 residues in the CDR3. CDR3 region: CSARGPGYGYTF. The CDR3 coding sequence is TGCAGTGCTAGAGGGCCAGGCTATGGCTACACCTTC.

This clonotype appeared many times. The chain is built from TRBV28 and TRBJ1-1; D is perhaps TRBD1 (5 bases). V shed 6 bases and J shed 5 bases, with 13 bases lying between them. The CDR3 totals 13 residues. The V gene's germline CDR1 is MDHEN and CDR2 SYDVKM. The CDR3, as DNA: TGTGCCAGCAGCCGAGGGGATCAGACTGAAGCTTTCTTT. It specifies CASSRGDQTEAFF.

This clonotype was seen a few times. The rearrangement links TRBV27 to TRBJ1-2, with D unresolved. Germline V gene sequence: CDR1 MNHEY, CDR2 SMNVEV (reference sequence). V lost 6 bases to trimming and J lost 4 bases, with 15 bases between them. This CDR3 is built from 14 residues. The CDR3 spells CASSPRVRVYGYTF. The CDR3 coding sequence is TGTGCCAGCAGCCCCCGAGTCCGGGTCTATGGCTACACCTTC.

In its sample, this clonotype was seen many times. The chain carries TRBV20-1 and TRBJ1-1; the D gene is possibly TRBD1 (5 bases). Trimming shortened V by 1 base and J by 7 bases, and 19 bases separated the two germline ends. This CDR3 is built from 15 residues. Germline V gene lookup returns CDR1 DFQATT and CDR2 SNEGSKA (reference sequence). CDR3 protein: CSARGLTTGQGEAFF. CDR3 in DNA: TGCAGTGCTAGAGGACTAACCACGGGGCAGGGTGAAGCTTTCTTT.

This clonotype came up many times. This CDR3 is CASSLVSGGGTDTQYF. In nucleotides, the CDR3 is TGTGCCAGCAGCTTAGTTAGCGGGGGGGGCACAGATACGCAGTATTTT. This chain joins TRBV7-2 and TRBJ2-3; 11 bases align to TRBD2. V lost 1 base to trimming and J lost 1 base; unmatched junction nucleotides: 1. The CDR3 is 16 amino acids. Germline CDR1 SGHTA, CDR2 FQGNSA.

In this sample, this clonotype turned up many times. The chain carries TRBV5-5 and TRBJ2-1; TRBD2 agrees at 12 bases. The trim removed 4 bases at V and 6 bases at J, leaving 8 bases unmatched. This CDR3 is 16 amino acids long. Germline V gene data show CDR1 as SGHKS and CDR2 as YYEKEE (reference sequence). CDR3 coding DNA: TGTGCCAGCAGCGCTAACCTAGCGGGGGGGCGCAATGAGCAGTTCTTC. It codes for CASSANLAGGRNEQFF.

The table lists this clonotype with many counts. The chain uses TRBV27 and TRBJ2-2; unclear D gene. V was clipped by 3 bases and J by 1 base, with 3 bases between them. Germline V gives CDR1 MNHEY, CDR2 SMNVEV (reference sequence). This CDR3 has 13 residues. The CDR3 region has the DNA TGTGCCAGCAGTTTTGGGAACACCGGGGAGCTGTTTTTT. Its translation is CASSFGNTGELFF.